Listed here are 32 T cell receptor beta chains from one sample, sequenced in a study of OX40 agonist ivuxolimab in advanced cancers. Profiling relied on immunoSEQ multiplex PCR, and the TCRdb table lists in-frame clones only, not all of them. The profile shows 80,000 to 95,000 clones, 88% of them singletons. This sample comprised CD4+ or CD8+ T cells sorted from blood, obtained in a trial of the OX40 agonist ivuxolimab. The origin of the receptors is an adult with an advanced solid tumor such as melanoma, head and neck, liver or kidney cancer.

In its sample, this clone was seen a few times. The chain links TRBV5-1 to TRBJ1-4, with D tentatively TRBD1 (5 bases). The CDR3 loop spans 16 amino acids. Germline V lookup: CDR1 SGHRS, CDR2 YFSETQ. Trimming removed 1 base at V and 0 bases at J, with 10 bases between. CDR3 nucleotide sequence: TGCGCCAGCAGCTTGATGGGGGTTGCAACTAATGAAAAACTGTTTTTT. It translates to CASSLMGVATNEKLFF.

V gene TRBV7-9 combines with J gene TRBJ2-6; 8 bases align to TRBD1. This CDR3 has 19 amino acids. The J segment lost 2 bases and the V segment lost 3 bases, leaving 12 bases of the junction unmatched. The V gene's germline CDR1 is SEHNR and CDR2 FQNEAQ (reference sequence). The CDR3: CASSFPLGQGNAGANVLTF. The CDR3 nucleotides read TGTGCCAGCAGCTTCCCCCTTGGACAGGGTAATGCTGGGGCCAACGTCCTGACTTTC.

The gene calls are TRBV7-2 and TRBJ2-5; a weak D match, TRBD1 (6 bases). There are 15 residues in the CDR3. The V end was cut by 3 bases, the J end by 2 bases, with 13 bases between. Germline loops: CDR1 SGHTA, CDR2 FQGNSA. DNA of the CDR3: TGTGCCAGCAGCTTCGTGACAGGATCGCAAGAGACCCAGTACTTC. This sequence encodes CASSFVTGSQETQYF.

V is TRBV11-2 and J is TRBJ1-5; D is ambiguous. The V and J ends lost 0 bases and 4 bases respectively, with 7 bases between them. Germline V CDR1 and CDR2: SGHAT, FQNNGV. This CDR3 has 14 amino acids. The CDR3 reads CASSLDRNNQPQHF. For the CDR3, the DNA is TGTGCCAGCAGCTTAGACCGGAATAATCAGCCCCAGCATTTT.

This sequence joins TRBV7-8 and TRBJ1-5; D is undetermined. Per germline, CDR1 SGHVS and CDR2 FQNEAQ. The CDR3 spans 15 residues. Trimming left V 2 bases short and J 5 bases short, with 13 bases between. Written as DNA, the CDR3 is TGTGCCAGCAGCTTAACGGAGGCAGACCATCAGCCCCAGCATTTT. Its protein product is CASSLTEADHQPQHF.

This clone was counted a single time. The gene calls are TRBV19 and TRBJ1-5; no clear D gene. The CDR3 is made up of 15 amino acids. Germline-derived CDR1 and CDR2 are LNHDA and SQIVND (reference sequence). The ends were cut back, 3 bases at V and 1 base at J, with 10 bases in the middle. The CDR3, as DNA: TGTGCCAGTAGTATCTCAGGTTCGAGCAATCAGCCCCAGCATTTT. Translated, it gives CASSISGSSNQPQHF.

This clone was observed a single time. The chain is built from TRBV7-9 and TRBJ2-6; D gene ambiguous. In germline, CDR1 is SEHNR, CDR2 FQNEAQ (reference sequence). The V and J ends lost 5 bases and 0 bases respectively, with 8 bases between them. The CDR3 extends over 15 amino acids. The CDR3 is CASSPQSSGANVLTF. The CDR3 DNA reads as TGTGCCAGCAGCCCTCAGAGCTCTGGGGCCAACGTCCTGACTTTC.

The gene calls are TRBV7-9 and TRBJ1-1; D not certain. The V end was cut by 3 bases, the J end by 8 bases, with 16 bases between. This CDR3 is built from 14 residues. The germline V gene has CDR1 SEHNR and CDR2 FQNEAQ (reference sequence). The CDR3 sequence: CASSLSEGATEAFF. DNA for the CDR3: TGTGCCAGCAGCTTGTCCGAGGGAGCTACCGAAGCTTTCTTT.

This chain uses TRBV9 with TRBJ1-2; no definite D call. The CDR3 contains 15 residues. The V gene's germline CDR1 is SGDLS and CDR2 YYNGEE. V gave up 4 bases and J gave up 5 bases, with 18 bases separating them. In DNA form, the CDR3 reads TGTGCCAGCAGCCCAGGCAGCGCGAGTCCTTATGGCTACACCTTC. Protein product: CASSPGSASPYGYTF.

The CDR3 nucleotides are TGTGCCAGCGGAGGGACCCTCTTAACCGGGGAGCTGTTTTTT. It encodes CASGGTLLTGELFF. V and J are TRBV6-5 and TRBJ2-2, with D possibly being TRBD2 (6 bases). Per the germline V gene, CDR1 is MNHEY and CDR2 is SVGAGI. CDR3 length equals 14 residues. V lost 8 bases to trimming and J lost 5 bases, with 15 bases between them.

This clone has just one count. V and J are TRBV29-1 and TRBJ1-2, with a weak D call TRBD1 (5 bases). CDR1 and CDR2 from the germline V gene are SQVTM and ANQGSEA. CDR3 length: 14 residues. Trimming stripped 1 base from V and 5 bases from J, with 14 bases between. As DNA, the CDR3 is TGCAGCGTTGAAGTCCTCCAGGGTGTATATGGCTACACCTTC. It is translated as CSVEVLQGVYGYTF.

The V gene is TRBV7-9, the J gene TRBJ2-3, with TRBD2 matching 9 bases. Unmatched junction bases numbered 10, after V lost 2 bases and J lost 1 base. Germline values: CDR1 SEHNR, CDR2 FQNEAQ (reference sequence). The CDR3 runs 18 residues. This CDR3 reads CASSLPTSGPGGTDTQYF. The DNA for the CDR3 is TGTGCCAGCAGCTTACCCACTAGCGGGCCGGGGGGCACAGATACGCAGTATTTT.

The V call is TRBV6-5, the J call TRBJ2-3; 9 bases align to TRBD2. The junction had 7 bases not matched to a gene; V was cut back by 4 bases and J by 5 bases. The V gene's germline CDR1 is MNHEY and CDR2 SVGAGI. CDR3 length equals 15 residues. DNA of the CDR3: TGTGCCAGCAGTTCTAGCGGGACCAGGCGAGATACGCAGTATTTT. Translating it yields CASSSSGTRRDTQYF.

The chain is built from TRBV19 and TRBJ2-7; D assignment may be TRBD1 or TRBD2 (5 bases each). V lost 8 bases and J lost 3, with 8 bases in between. From germline, CDR1 is LNHDA and CDR2 SQIVND (reference sequence). The CDR3 covers 11 residues. CDR3 sequence: CASGTFYEQYF. The CDR3 coding sequence is TGTGCCAGTGGGACCTTCTACGAGCAGTACTTC.

This chain links TRBV2 with TRBJ2-3; TRBD2 aligns across 9 bases. Trimming removed 4 bases from V and 4 bases from J; junction bases left unmatched: 0. This CDR3 is 13 amino acids long. From germline, CDR1 is SNHLY and CDR2 FYNNEI. CDR3: CASSGGRADTQYF. In DNA form, the CDR3 reads TGTGCCAGCAGTGGCGGGAGGGCAGATACGCAGTATTTT.

For this clone: Compared with germline, one end of the junction differs, possibly owing to a read error. The chain couples TRBV7-6 to TRBJ1-4; D perhaps matches TRBD1 (5 bases). Germline-derived CDR1 and CDR2 are SGHVS and FNYEAQ. This CDR3 is 12 amino acids long. CDR3 amino acids: CASSLVAGTLIF. The CDR3, as DNA: TGTGCCAGCAGCTTAGTGGCAGGGACCCTTATCTTT.

The genes are TRBV5-1 and TRBJ2-2; tentative D call: TRBD1 (6 bases). Trimming pared 2 bases from V and 0 bases from J, leaving 11 bases between. Germline V CDR1 and CDR2: SGHRS, YFSETQ. The CDR3 has 16 amino acids. CDR3: CASSLQGLANTGELFF. DNA of the CDR3: TGCGCCAGCAGCTTACAGGGTCTGGCGAACACCGGGGAGCTGTTTTTT.

This chain uses TRBV6-5 with TRBJ1-3; 8 bases line up with TRBD1. This CDR3 is built from 15 residues. The germline V gene has CDR1 MNHEY and CDR2 SVGAGI. V lost 2 bases and J lost 1; bases outside the gene matches: 1. CDR3 in amino acids: CASSYDRGSGNTIYF. CDR3 bases: TGTGCCAGCAGTTACGACAGGGGTTCTGGAAACACCATATATTTT.

The chain has TRBV25-1 and TRBJ1-3; perhaps TRBD1 as D (5 bases). V was trimmed by 5 bases and J by 4 bases, leaving 12 bases between them. This CDR3 is built from 14 residues. Germline V gives CDR1 MGHDK, CDR2 SYGVNS. The CDR3 bases are TGTGCCAGCAGTAACGCGGGGGGAGGAAACACCATATATTTT. This sequence encodes CASSNAGGGNTIYF.

The chain is built from TRBV5-6 and TRBJ2-5; TRBD1 matches 8 bases. The length of the CDR3 is 15 residues. The V gene's germline CDR1 is SGHDT and CDR2 YYEEEE. Trimming cost V 3 bases and J 1 base; bases outside gene matches: 5. Here the CDR3 DNA reads TGTGCCAGCAGCTCTCGCGGGACAGGCCAAGAGACCCAGTACTTC. This encodes CASSSRGTGQETQYF.

This rearrangement joins TRBV4-1 to TRBJ2-2; 9 bases align to TRBD2. The ends lost 3 bases at V and 1 base at J; junction bases unmatched: 3. The V gene's germline CDR1 is MGHRA and CDR2 YSYEKL. The CDR3 sequence is 16 residues long. The CDR3 region has the DNA TGCGCCAGCAGCCATGCGACTAGCGGGAACACCGGGGAGCTGTTTTTT. The encoded protein is CASSHATSGNTGELFF.

The chain employs TRBV5-6 and TRBJ1-1; D unclear. This CDR3 contains 14 residues. Trimming cost V 4 bases and J 4 bases, with 14 bases left between them. Germline loops: CDR1 SGHDT, CDR2 YYEEEE. The CDR3 sequence is CASSVAGWGTEAFF. CDR3 DNA sequence: TGTGCCAGCAGCGTTGCCGGATGGGGCACTGAAGCTTTCTTT.

The V call is TRBV7-3, the J call TRBJ2-1, with 8 positions matching TRBD1. Germline V gene sequence: CDR1 SGHTA, CDR2 FQGTGA. V lost 5 bases to trimming and J lost 6 bases; unmatched junction nucleotides: 9. The CDR3 contains 15 residues. Written as DNA, the CDR3 is TGTGCCAGCAGCCCGGGGGACAGGCATTTCAATGAGCAGTTCTTC. It yields the protein CASSPGDRHFNEQFF.

This chain connects TRBV7-2 to TRBJ2-1; D possibly corresponds to TRBD2 (5 bases). With 1 base removed from V and 7 bases from J, the gap between germline ends came to 14 bases. The germline gives CDR1 SGHTA, CDR2 FQGNSA. The CDR3 totals 15 residues. CDR3 sequence reads: CASSLESTRGNEQFF. Written as DNA, the CDR3 is TGTGCCAGCAGCTTAGAATCGACTCGGGGAAATGAGCAGTTCTTC.

This clone has only one observation. The genes are TRBV6-5 and TRBJ2-7; TRBD1 matches 10 bases. The trim removed 6 bases at V and 1 base at J, leaving 3 bases unmatched. The CDR3 runs 14 residues. Germline CDR1 is MNHEY and CDR2 is SVGAGI. The CDR3 is CASSRQGASYEQYF. The CDR3 coding sequence is TGTGCCAGCAGCCGACAGGGGGCGTCCTACGAGCAGTACTTC.

The gene calls are TRBV14 and TRBJ2-1, with 8 nucleotides matching TRBD2. The V and J ends lost 0 bases and 8 bases, in that order; junction bases with no gene match: 12. The CDR3 runs to 17 residues. Germline V lookup: CDR1 SGHDN, CDR2 FVKESK. CDR3 residues: CASSQDRGSGNRDEQFF. For the CDR3, the DNA is TGTGCCAGCAGCCAAGATCGAGGTAGCGGGAACCGGGATGAGCAGTTCTTC.

This chain connects TRBV9 to TRBJ1-2; 9 nucleotides agree with TRBD1. The CDR3 contains 17 residues. Germline V gene lookup returns CDR1 SGDLS and CDR2 YYNGEE. Trimming took 3 bases from V and 4 from J; bases not matched to a gene: 13. CDR3 protein: CASSGDRGAVWSYGYTF. The CDR3 DNA sequence: TGTGCCAGCAGCGGCGACAGGGGGGCAGTTTGGAGCTATGGCTACACCTTC.

The J gene is TRBJ2-3, the V gene TRBV5-1, with D maybe TRBD2 (6 bases). Germline V gene lookup returns CDR1 SGHRS and CDR2 YFSETQ. The CDR3 consists of 14 residues. Trimming left V 0 bases short and J 4 bases short, with 9 bases between. The DNA for the CDR3 is TGCGCCAGCAGCTTGGCCGGAGGGTCAGATACGCAGTATTTT. This codes for CASSLAGGSDTQYF.

The V and J genes are TRBV29-1 and TRBJ2-7; D could derive from TRBD1 or TRBD2 (5 bases each). Germline assignment: CDR1 SQVTM and CDR2 ANQGSEA. Deletions cut 2 bases from V and 6 bases from J, with 11 bases between. The CDR3 totals 12 residues. The CDR3 spells CSVERGSREQYF. CDR3 bases: TGCAGCGTTGAACGGGGCAGTCGCGAGCAGTACTTC.

The rearrangement uses TRBV7-8 and TRBJ1-4, with 10 bases identical to TRBD1. CDR1 and CDR2 (germline): SGHVS, FQNEAQ. V lost 5 bases and J lost 0; bases outside the gene matches: 12. This CDR3 is built from 19 residues. As DNA, the CDR3 is TGTGCCAGCAGCGCCAGAGGGACAGGGGAGGTTGCAACTAATGAAAAACTGTTTTTT. Translating it yields CASSARGTGEVATNEKLFF.

The V and J genes are TRBV7-2 and TRBJ1-1, with a possible D match to TRBD1 (6 bases). The CDR3 has 13 amino acids. CDR1 SGHTA and CDR2 FQGNSA come from the germline V gene. The V end was cut by 0 bases, the J end by 6 bases, with 8 bases between. The CDR3 region has the DNA TGTGCCAGCAGCTTAGCCAGGGGCCCTGAAGCTTTCTTT. This sequence encodes CASSLARGPEAFF. Together with reference TRBV7-2 and TRBJ1-1, the CDR3 gives the full variable domain: GAGVSQSPSNKVTEKGKDVELRCDPISGHTALYWYRQSLGQGLEFLIYFQGNSAPDKSGLPSDRFSAERTGGSVSTLTIQRTQQEDSAVYLCASSLARGPEAFFGQGTRLTVV.

J is TRBJ2-1 and V is TRBV11-2, with TRBD1 matching over 11 bases. CDR1 and CDR2 (germline): SGHAT, FQNNGV. V shed 3 bases and J 4 bases; nucleotides not matched to a gene: 5. CDR3 length equals 16 residues. The CDR3 spells CASSLGGTGGYNEQFF. The CDR3 DNA sequence: TGTGCCAGCAGCTTGGGAGGGACAGGGGGTTACAATGAGCAGTTCTTC.